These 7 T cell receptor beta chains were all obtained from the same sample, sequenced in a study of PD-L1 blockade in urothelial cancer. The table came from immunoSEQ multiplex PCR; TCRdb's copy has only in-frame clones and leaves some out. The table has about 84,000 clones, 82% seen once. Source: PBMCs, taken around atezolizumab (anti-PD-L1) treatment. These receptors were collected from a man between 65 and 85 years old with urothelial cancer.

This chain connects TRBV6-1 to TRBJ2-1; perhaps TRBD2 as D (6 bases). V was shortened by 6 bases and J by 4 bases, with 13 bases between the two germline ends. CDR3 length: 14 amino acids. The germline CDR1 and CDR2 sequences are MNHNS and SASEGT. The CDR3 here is CASRTSIDYNEQFF. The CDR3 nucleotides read TGTGCCAGCAGAACTAGCATCGATTACAATGAGCAGTTCTTC.

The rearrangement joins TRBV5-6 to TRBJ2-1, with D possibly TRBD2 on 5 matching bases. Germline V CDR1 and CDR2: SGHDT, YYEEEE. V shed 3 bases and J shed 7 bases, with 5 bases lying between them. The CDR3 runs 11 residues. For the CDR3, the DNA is TGTGCCAGCAGCTCGGGGAATGAGCAGTTCTTC. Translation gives CASSSGNEQFF.

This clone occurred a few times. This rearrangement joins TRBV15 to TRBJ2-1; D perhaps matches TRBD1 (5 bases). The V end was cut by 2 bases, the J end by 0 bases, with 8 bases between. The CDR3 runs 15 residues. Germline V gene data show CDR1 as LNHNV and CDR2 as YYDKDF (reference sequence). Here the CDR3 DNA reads TGTGCCACCAGCAGACAGGGTACCTCCTACAATGAGCAGTTCTTC. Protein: CATSRQGTSYNEQFF.

CDR3 region: CASSPKGRDSETEAFF. As DNA, the CDR3 is TGTGCCAGCAGCCCAAAAGGGAGGGACTCTGAAACTGAAGCTTTCTTT. V usage is TRBV7-2 and J usage is TRBJ1-1; possibly TRBD1 for D (5 bases). V was clipped by 5 bases and J by 5 bases, with 21 bases between them. CDR1 and CDR2 (germline): SGHTA, FQGNSA. The CDR3 consists of 16 residues.

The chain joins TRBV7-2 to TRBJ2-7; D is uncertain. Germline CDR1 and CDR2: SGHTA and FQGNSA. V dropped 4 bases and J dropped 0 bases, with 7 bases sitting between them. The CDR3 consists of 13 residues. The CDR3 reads CASSYSPSYEQYF. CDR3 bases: TGTGCCAGCAGCTACTCCCCCTCCTACGAGCAGTACTTC.

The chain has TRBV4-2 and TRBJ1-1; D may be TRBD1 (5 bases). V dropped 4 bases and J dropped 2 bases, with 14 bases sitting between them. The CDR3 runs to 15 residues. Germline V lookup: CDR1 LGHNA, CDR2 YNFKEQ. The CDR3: CASSPPGLTNTEAFF. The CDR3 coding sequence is TGTGCCAGCAGCCCACCGGGACTGACCAACACTGAAGCTTTCTTT.

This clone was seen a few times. The CDR3 loop is CASRTPRQGEAFF. CDR3 DNA: TGTGCCAGCAGGACACCTCGTCAGGGAGAAGCTTTCTTT. The chain uses TRBV2 and TRBJ1-1, with D possibly matching TRBD1 (5 bases). This CDR3 spans 13 amino acids. V lost 6 bases and J 8 bases, leaving 16 bases between the germline ends. Germline loops: CDR1 SNHLY, CDR2 FYNNEI.